One sample yielded the 6 T cell receptor beta chains listed below, sequenced in a study of graft-versus-host responses after intestinal transplantation. Irradiated, violet-dye-labeled stimulator cells, about 200,000 in number, were plated with about 200,000 CFSE-labeled responder cells. The protocol was immunoSEQ multiplex PCR, while the TCRdb copy is restricted to in-frame clones and leaves out a portion. Counted here are roughly 10,000 clones, over 30% occurring once; the ten biggest clones make up about 13%. The sequences come from alloreactive CD8+ T cells from a mixed lymphocyte reaction culture, collected before intestinal transplant. Indicated subset: CFSE-low proliferating T cells sorted from roughly six-day pre-transplant mixed lymphocyte reaction (GvH or HvG direction). The receptors originated from a human patient who received an intestinal transplant.

The chain carries TRBV4-1 and TRBJ1-5, with D possibly matching TRBD1 (5 bases). Trimming removed 1 base at V and 3 bases at J, with 10 bases between. Germline V CDR1 and CDR2: MGHRA, YSYEKL. CDR3 length: 15 amino acids. The CDR3 loop reads CASSQVEGHNQPQHF. The CDR3 coding sequence is TGCGCCAGCAGCCAAGTTGAAGGACACAATCAGCCCCAGCATTTT.

By share, this clone ranks as medium-sized. The V and J genes are TRBV11-2 and TRBJ2-7; 7 nucleotides line up with TRBD1. The V gene end was trimmed by 6 bases and the J gene end by 1 base; junction bases not matched to a gene: 3. The CDR3 sequence is 13 residues long. CDR1 and CDR2 (germline): SGHAT, FQNNGV. The CDR3 bases are TGTGCCAGCAGACCAGGGGGATCCTACGAGCAGTACTTC. This codes for CASRPGGSYEQYF.

V usage is TRBV11-2 and J usage is TRBJ2-1, with D perhaps TRBD2 (6 bases). V lost 5 bases, J lost 4 bases, and 21 bases lay in between. The CDR3 loop spans 17 amino acids. CDR1 SGHAT and CDR2 FQNNGV come from the germline V gene. The CDR3 protein is CASSHPDYATAYNEQFF. In DNA form, the CDR3 reads TGTGCCAGCAGCCACCCGGACTACGCCACCGCATACAATGAGCAGTTCTTC.

This clone is deemed medium-sized. The CDR3 loop is CASSFAGDEQFF. CDR3 coding DNA: TGTGCCAGCAGTTTCGCGGGCGATGAGCAGTTCTTC. This rearrangement joins TRBV28 to TRBJ2-1; TRBD2 is a possible D gene (5 bases). Trimming removed 3 bases from V and 8 bases from J, with 8 bases in between. CDR1 and CDR2 from the germline V gene are MDHEN and SYDVKM. The CDR3 is 12 residues long.

This clone came up a few times. The J gene is TRBJ2-3, the V gene TRBV28; tentative D call: TRBD2 (6 bases). Germline loops: CDR1 MDHEN, CDR2 SYDVKM. This CDR3 has 16 residues. V lost 5 bases, J lost 6 bases, and 21 bases lay in between. CDR3 residues: CASSPVTRLVADTQYF. The DNA for the CDR3 is TGTGCCAGCAGTCCTGTGACTAGATTGGTCGCCGATACGCAGTATTTT.

This clone is large (0.1 to 1%) within its sample. The V and J genes are TRBV4-1 and TRBJ2-7; TRBD2 agrees at 7 bases. The V segment lost 1 base and the J segment 4 bases; nucleotides outside the gene matches: 7. Germline lookup yields CDR1 MGHRA and CDR2 YSYEKL. The length of the CDR3 is 15 residues. The CDR3 sequence is CASSQVLADLYEQYF. DNA for the CDR3: TGCGCCAGCAGCCAAGTTCTAGCGGACCTTTACGAGCAGTACTTC.